Listed below are T cell receptor beta chains from one sample, sequenced in a study of persistence of HIV-infected CD4 T cells. No antigens are known for them. Clones were read by immunoSEQ multiplex PCR, and TCRdb kept only the in-frame ones, dropping some. This sample has approximately 31,000 clones, with about four fifths found just once. Sample: CD4+ T cells sorted from PBMCs after roughly 17-hour stimulation, taken from a patient who received antiretroviral therapy. These receptors all come from an adult man with HIV who was CMV-seropositive. Each CDR3 is given without its conserved first and last residue.

v_call: TRBV30
j_call: TRBJ1-4
cdr3_aa: AWSTGQDEKLF

v_call: TRBV4-3
j_call: TRBJ1-6
cdr3_aa: ASSQESTGSSYNSPLH

v_call: TRBV5-6
j_call: TRBJ1-3
cdr3_aa: ASSPKTGSGNTIY

v_call: TRBV10-3
j_call: TRBJ2-3
cdr3_aa: AIKPKAGVSTDTQY

v_call: TRBV15
j_call: TRBJ2-2
cdr3_aa: ATSRPRTGDTGELF

v_call: TRBV28
j_call: TRBJ1-6
cdr3_aa: ASMRVGGALH

v_call: TRBV4-2
j_call: TRBJ1-5
cdr3_aa: ASSQVGGQPQH

v_call: TRBV6-5
j_call: TRBJ1-2
cdr3_aa: ASSYARGLFGYT

v_call: TRBV6-5
j_call: TRBJ2-3
cdr3_aa: ASTDSQRYTQY

v_call: TRBV12-3/TRBV12-4
j_call: TRBJ1-1
cdr3_aa: ASSFGTEAF

v_call: TRBV2
j_call: TRBJ1-3
cdr3_aa: ASSESHPGNTIY

v_call: TRBV6-5
j_call: TRBJ1-1
cdr3_aa: ASSPTDRLDGEAF

v_call: TRBV30
j_call: TRBJ1-3
cdr3_aa: AWKSGYSGNTIY

v_call: TRBV3-1/TRBV3-2
j_call: TRBJ1-3
cdr3_aa: ASSQFRDSQLPGNTIY

v_call: TRBV7-2
j_call: TRBJ2-3
cdr3_aa: ASSLGGAGGQDTQY

v_call: TRBV14
j_call: TRBJ1-1
cdr3_aa: ASSRQLNTEAF

v_call: TRBV4-1
j_call: TRBJ1-2
cdr3_aa: ASSLGQGASYGYT

v_call: TRBV12-3/TRBV12-4
j_call: TRBJ1-1
cdr3_aa: ASSFSVTPQAF

v_call: TRBV6-5
j_call: TRBJ1-5
cdr3_aa: ASSYNTYQPQH

v_call: TRBV18
j_call: TRBJ1-1
cdr3_aa: ASSYGRGNTEAF

v_call: TRBV2
j_call: TRBJ2-6
cdr3_aa: ASSEQLSSGANVLT

v_call: TRBV6-1
j_call: TRBJ2-2
cdr3_aa: ASSEVQSVVVTGELF

v_call: TRBV12-5
j_call: TRBJ2-5
cdr3_aa: ASGLIEGTQY